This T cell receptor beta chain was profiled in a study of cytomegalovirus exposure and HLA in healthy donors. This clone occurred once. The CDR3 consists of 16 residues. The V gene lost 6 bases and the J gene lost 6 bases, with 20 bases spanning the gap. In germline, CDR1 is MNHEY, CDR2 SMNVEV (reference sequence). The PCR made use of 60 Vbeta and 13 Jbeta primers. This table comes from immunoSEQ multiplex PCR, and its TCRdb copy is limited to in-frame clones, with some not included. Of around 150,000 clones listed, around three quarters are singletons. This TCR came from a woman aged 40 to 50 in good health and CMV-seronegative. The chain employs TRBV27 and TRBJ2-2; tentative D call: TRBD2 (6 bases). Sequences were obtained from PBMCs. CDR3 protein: CASSFSGVVGSGELFF. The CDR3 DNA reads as TGTGCCAGCAGCTTTAGCGGAGTCGTGGGGTCCGGGGAGCTGTTTTTT.